The 31 T cell receptor beta chains reported below all come from one sample, sequenced in a study of shared clonotypes between healthy human individuals. The assay was immunoSEQ multiplex PCR, and TCRdb's table has in-frame clones only and misses some. The data contain some 2 million clones, 90% to 95% of them singletons. Sequenced: naive CD4+ T cells sorted from blood. Indicated subset: CD45RA+ positively selected. The receptors stem from a man between 18 and 35 years old in good health.

This clone was seen once. Distinct nucleotide sequences in the sample also encode this CDR3. The chain uses TRBV18 and TRBJ2-7; D gene unclear. Germline values: CDR1 KGHSH, CDR2 LQKENI. The CDR3 consists of 14 residues. Trimming pared 2 bases from V and 0 bases from J, leaving 8 bases between. Here the CDR3 reads CASSPVPSSYEQYF. The CDR3 coding sequence is TGTGCCAGCTCACCAGTCCCAAGCTCCTACGAGCAGTACTTC.

Worth noting for this clone: Within the sample, other DNA sequences also encode this same CDR3. V and J are TRBV7-2 and TRBJ2-1, with D tentatively TRBD2 (6 bases). This CDR3 region has 15 residues. V was cut by 0 bases and J by 4 bases, with 10 bases left in between. CDR1 SGHTA and CDR2 FQGNSA come from the germline V gene. Here the CDR3 reads CASSLAAGTYNEQFF. Here the CDR3 DNA reads TGTGCCAGCAGCTTAGCGGCGGGGACTTACAATGAGCAGTTCTTC.

Comments on this clone: Additional DNA sequences in this sample encode the identical CDR3. This chain joins TRBV10-3 and TRBJ1-2, with D uncertain. The CDR3 totals 13 residues. Deletions cut 3 bases from V and 4 bases from J, with 9 bases between. Germline CDR1 ENHRY, CDR2 SYGVKD. This CDR3 is CAISESAIYGYTF. The CDR3 nucleotides are TGTGCCATCAGTGAATCAGCGATCTATGGCTACACCTTC.

The chain has TRBV2 and TRBJ2-5, with 7 nucleotides matching TRBD2. The V gene end was trimmed by 7 bases and the J gene end by 4 bases; junction bases not matched to a gene: 3. Germline assignment: CDR1 SNHLY and CDR2 FYNNEI. The CDR3 has 12 residues. The CDR3 nucleotides read TGTGCCAGCAATTGGGGGGGAGAGACCCAGTACTTC. Translation gives CASNWGGETQYF.

This chain joins TRBV27 and TRBJ2-4; the match to TRBD2 covers 8 bases. The J segment lost 4 bases and the V segment lost 6 bases, leaving 5 bases of the junction unmatched. The CDR3 is 14 residues long. Per the germline V gene, CDR1 is MNHEY and CDR2 is SMNVEV (reference sequence). CDR3 region: CASRSLAGKNIQYF. The CDR3 DNA sequence: TGTGCCAGCAGGTCCTTAGCGGGAAAAAACATTCAGTACTTC.

The rearrangement links TRBV19 to TRBJ2-7; 9 nucleotides agree with TRBD1. CDR3 length: 14 residues. The trim removed 7 bases at V and 6 bases at J, leaving 10 bases unmatched. The V gene's germline CDR1 is LNHDA and CDR2 SQIVND (reference sequence). CDR3 residues: CASTSSGQGREQYF. Here the CDR3 DNA reads TGTGCCAGTACCTCCTCGGGACAGGGTCGCGAGCAGTACTTC.

The chain combines TRBV30 with TRBJ2-1; D is perhaps TRBD2 (6 bases). CDR3 length: 14 amino acids. Looked up from germline, CDR1 is GTSNPN and CDR2 is SVGIG (reference sequence). Trimming left V 2 bases short and J 6 bases short, with 14 bases between. The DNA for the CDR3 is TGTGCCTGGAGTCGGGGACTTACTGGCAATGAGCAGTTCTTC. Residues: CAWSRGLTGNEQFF.

As to this clone: Given a much more abundant clone one base away, this may be a read error. The chain links TRBV7-2 to TRBJ2-2; no definite D call. The CDR3 has 13 residues. Germline-derived CDR1 and CDR2 are SGHTA and FQGNSA. The chain's CDR3 is CASGLTRVGELFF. In DNA form, the CDR3 reads TGTGCCAGCGGCTTAACCCGGGTCGGGGAGCTGTTTTTT.

The CDR3 bases are TGTGCCAGCAGGCCCTGGGCAGGTAGTCGCTACGAGCAGTACTTC. This sequence encodes CASRPWAGSRYEQYF. The chain carries TRBV6-5 and TRBJ2-7; D remains unclear. Looked up from germline, CDR1 is MNHEY and CDR2 is SVGAGI. The CDR3 extends over 15 amino acids. Between the trimmed V and J ends, which lost 6 bases and 3 bases, there was a span of 18 bases.

This chain connects TRBV6-1 to TRBJ2-7; 10 positions agree with TRBD2. The CDR3 is made up of 15 amino acids. V was pared by 8 bases and J by 0 bases, with 7 bases of the junction left unmatched. From germline, CDR1 is MNHNS and CDR2 SASEGT. CDR3 in amino acids: CASGTSERGSYEQYF. Written as DNA, the CDR3 is TGTGCCAGCGGGACTAGCGAACGGGGCTCCTACGAGCAGTACTTC.

Details on this clone: This specimen includes other DNA sequences encoding the same CDR3. V and J are TRBV6-5 and TRBJ2-1; perhaps TRBD1 as D (5 bases). In germline, CDR1 is MNHEY, CDR2 SVGAGI. The CDR3 totals 11 residues. The V end lost 6 bases, the J end lost 8 bases, and 8 bases lay between the germline ends. The CDR3 nucleotides read TGTGCCAGCAGGCAGGGTGATGAGCAGTTCTTC. This encodes CASRQGDEQFF.

CDR3 sequence reads: CASTSGTSTDTQYF. The DNA for the CDR3 is TGCGCCAGCACTAGCGGGACTAGCACAGATACGCAGTATTTT. This chain uses TRBV5-1 with TRBJ2-3, with 9 bases identical to TRBD2. The CDR3 spans 14 residues. The V segment lost 6 bases and the J segment 0 bases; nucleotides outside the gene matches: 2. Germline CDR1 and CDR2: SGHRS and YFSETQ.

This chain links TRBV15 with TRBJ2-7; tentatively, D is TRBD2 (6 bases). The CDR3 runs to 15 residues. Germline-derived CDR1 and CDR2 are LNHNV and YYDKDF (reference sequence). Trimming pared 1 base from V and 2 bases from J, leaving 12 bases between. This CDR3 reads CATSRGSGGAYEQYF. In DNA, the CDR3 is TGTGCCACCAGCAGAGGTAGCGGAGGGGCCTACGAGCAGTACTTC. Drawing the rest from reference TRBV15 and TRBJ2-7, the complete variable domain is DAMVIQNPRYQVTQFGKPVTLSCSQTLNHNVMYWYQQKSSQAPKLLFHYYDKDFNNEADTPDNFQSRRPNTSFCFLDIRSPGLGDTAMYLCATSRGSGGAYEQYFGPGTRLTVT.

The count of this clone is one. The J gene is TRBJ2-1, the V gene TRBV7-6, with D perhaps assigned TRBD1 or TRBD2 (5 bases each). Deletions cut 0 bases from V and 8 bases from J, with 23 bases between. The length of the CDR3 is 18 residues. The germline V gene encodes CDR1 SGHVS and CDR2 FNYEAQ. CDR3 amino acids: CASSLARISGASSDEQFF. Written as DNA, the CDR3 is TGTGCCAGCAGCTTAGCGCGAATTTCCGGGGCTAGCTCTGATGAGCAGTTCTTC.

The chain links TRBV28 to TRBJ1-4, with TRBD1 matching over 8 bases. This CDR3 spans 15 amino acids. The ends lost 4 bases at V and 8 bases at J; junction bases unmatched: 9. The germline V gene encodes CDR1 MDHEN and CDR2 SYDVKM. The CDR3 DNA reads as TGTGCCAGCAGTTCCCCGGCAGGGGGCGGAGAAAAACTGTTTTTT. Residues: CASSSPAGGGEKLFF.

In its sample, this clone was seen once. V usage is TRBV28 and J usage is TRBJ2-7, with unresolved D. V lost 4 bases and J 1 base, leaving 14 bases between the germline ends. The germline V gene encodes CDR1 MDHEN and CDR2 SYDVKM. CDR3 size: 15 residues. CDR3 sequence: CASSSIMAGSYEQYF. The CDR3, as DNA: TGTGCCAGCAGTTCGATAATGGCCGGATCCTACGAGCAGTACTTC.

This chain joins TRBV5-1 and TRBJ2-3, with a weak D call TRBD2 (5 bases). Per germline, CDR1 SGHRS and CDR2 YFSETQ. V shed 7 bases and J shed 2 bases, with 14 bases lying between them. The CDR3 length is 14 residues. For the CDR3, the DNA is TGCGCCAGCTCCCGGAGGATGTACACAGATACGCAGTATTTT. Translated: CASSRRMYTDTQYF.

This clone was detected only a few times. The chain carries TRBV5-5 and TRBJ2-3; TRBD1 aligns across 9 bases. The CDR3 totals 16 residues. V trimming: 5 bases; J trimming: 3 bases; junction bases outside the gene matches: 10. Germline CDR1 SGHKS, CDR2 YYEKEE (reference sequence). CDR3 bases: TGTGCCAGCAGAGGAGGGGACAGGGAAGGGACAGATACGCAGTATTTT. Translation gives CASRGGDREGTDTQYF.

This clone came up once. The V call is TRBV7-2, the J call TRBJ2-1; weak D call: TRBD2 (7 bases). The germline V and J ends were trimmed by 5 bases and 9 bases, with 17 bases remaining between them. This CDR3 comprises 14 residues. Germline-derived CDR1 and CDR2 are SGHTA and FQGNSA. CDR3 nucleotide sequence: TGTGCCAGCAGCCCACAAGGGGGGGACGGTGAGCAGTTCTTC. This sequence encodes CASSPQGGDGEQFF.

In the case of this clone: The sample has other DNA sequences that encode this CDR3 too. CDR3 sequence: CASSLGGIDSPLHF. As DNA, the CDR3 is TGCGCCAGCAGCTTGGGTGGAATAGATTCACCCCTCCACTTT. The rearrangement uses TRBV5-1 and TRBJ1-6; D is unclear. Trimming removed 0 bases at V and 8 bases at J, with 9 bases between. CDR1 SGHRS and CDR2 YFSETQ come from the germline V gene. The CDR3 contains 14 residues.

The rearrangement uses TRBV2 and TRBJ1-5; no reliable D call. There are 15 residues in the CDR3. The V gene's germline CDR1 is SNHLY and CDR2 FYNNEI. Trimming removed 2 bases at V and 5 bases at J, with 13 bases between. Written as DNA, the CDR3 is TGTGCCAGCAGTGAACTCCCCACAGAGGATCAGCCCCAGCATTTT. This gives the protein CASSELPTEDQPQHF. The variable domain in full, completed from reference TRBV2 and TRBJ1-5, reads EPEVTQTPSHQVTQMGQEVILRCVPISNHLYFYWYRQILGQKVEFLVSFYNNEISEKSEIFDDQFSVERPDGSNFTLKIRSTKLEDSAMYFCASSELPTEDQPQHFGDGTRLSIL.

The gene calls are TRBV5-1 and TRBJ1-1; 7 nucleotides line up with TRBD1. With V trimmed by 5 bases and J by 10 bases, 11 bases remained unmatched. CDR3 length equals 13 residues. The germline gives CDR1 SGHRS, CDR2 YFSETQ. CDR3 residues: CASSRQGLEGAFF. The DNA of the CDR3 is TGCGCCAGCAGTCGACAGGGTTTGGAAGGAGCTTTCTTT.

For this clone: Other DNA sequences in this sample translate to the same CDR3. The chain joins TRBV7-9 to TRBJ2-2; D possibly corresponds to TRBD2 (5 bases). V lost 0 bases to trimming and J lost 2 bases, with 7 bases between them. This CDR3 spans 15 amino acids. Germline lookup yields CDR1 SEHNR and CDR2 FQNEAQ (reference sequence). CDR3 sequence: CASSLAGVNTGELFF. CDR3 sequence (DNA): TGTGCCAGCAGCTTAGCCGGGGTCAACACCGGGGAGCTGTTTTTT.

This clone showed up just once. Within the sample, other DNA sequences also encode this same CDR3. The rearrangement links TRBV5-6 to TRBJ2-5, with D possibly matching TRBD1 (6 bases). Per the germline V gene, CDR1 is SGHDT and CDR2 is YYEEEE. This CDR3 contains 14 residues. The V end was cut by 2 bases, the J end by 4 bases, with 12 bases between. In DNA form, the CDR3 reads TGTGCCAGCAGCTTAAGGGGGAGAGGAGAGACCCAGTACTTC. Its protein product is CASSLRGRGETQYF.

This chain links TRBV4-3 with TRBJ2-1, with D hard to call. Between the trimmed V and J ends, which lost 0 bases and 0 bases, there was a span of 9 bases. Germline CDR1 is LGHNA and CDR2 is YSLEER. The CDR3 runs 16 residues. This CDR3 reads CASSQESASSYNEQFF. DNA for the CDR3: TGCGCCAGCAGCCAAGAGAGCGCAAGCTCCTACAATGAGCAGTTCTTC.

V is TRBV25-1 and J is TRBJ1-6; TRBD1 might be the D (6 bases). CDR1 MGHDK and CDR2 SYGVNS come from the germline V gene. V was shortened by 4 bases and J by 11 bases, with 12 bases between the two germline ends. This CDR3 spans 13 amino acids. Here the CDR3 reads CASSVQGVAPLHF. The CDR3 bases are TGTGCCAGCAGTGTACAGGGTGTTGCACCCCTCCACTTT.

This chain joins TRBV9 and TRBJ2-6; D gene uncertain. This CDR3 spans 17 amino acids. V lost 0 bases, J lost 0 bases, and 10 bases lay in between. Per germline, CDR1 SGDLS and CDR2 YYNGEE. CDR3 loop: CASSVDPPTSGANVLTF. CDR3 in DNA: TGTGCCAGCAGCGTAGATCCTCCTACCTCTGGGGCCAACGTCCTGACTTTC. The entire variable domain, with the rest obtained from reference TRBV9 and TRBJ2-6, is as follows: DSGVTQTPKHLITATGQRVTLRCSPRSGDLSVYWYQQSLDQGLQFLIQYYNGEERAKGNILERFSAQQFPDLHSELNLSSLELGDSALYFCASSVDPPTSGANVLTFGAGSRLTVL.

Note on this clone: The junction shows a germline mismatch at one end, possibly a read error. V is TRBV28 and J is TRBJ2-7, with a weak D call TRBD1 (6 bases). The CDR3 spans 11 residues. CDR1 MDHEN and CDR2 SYDVKM come from the germline V gene. The CDR3 spells CACRGSYEQYF. CDR3 nucleotide sequence: TGTGCCTGCAGGGGAAGCTACGAGCAGTACTTC.

Details on this clone: This sequence may be a read error, since a much larger clone differs from it by one base. This CDR3 is also generated by other DNA sequences in the sample. The gene calls are TRBV9 and TRBJ2-7; perhaps TRBD2 as D (6 bases). CDR3 size: 13 residues. Germline V gives CDR1 SGDLS, CDR2 YYNGEE. This CDR3 reads CASSVSGLYEQYF. The DNA for the CDR3 is TGTGCCAGCAGCGTCAGCGGGCTCTACGAGCAGTACTTT.

V is TRBV5-6 and J is TRBJ2-7; D ambiguous. V shed 1 base and J shed 0 bases, with 11 bases lying between them. The germline V gene has CDR1 SGHDT and CDR2 YYEEEE. The CDR3 contains 15 residues. The CDR3 spells CASSLFGQSSYEQYF. The CDR3 region has the DNA TGTGCCAGCAGCTTGTTCGGGCAGAGCTCCTACGAGCAGTACTTC.

The V call is TRBV10-2, the J call TRBJ1-5, with 7 bases aligning to TRBD1. CDR3 length equals 14 residues. Germline-derived CDR1 and CDR2 are WSHSY and SAAADI. V was clipped by 2 bases and J by 6 bases; unmatched bases: 4. This CDR3 is CASSENRGVQPQHF. The CDR3, as DNA: TGCGCCAGCAGTGAGAACAGGGGTGTTCAGCCCCAGCATTTT.